These 24 T cell receptor beta chains share one sample of origin, sequenced in a study of Graves' ophthalmopathy and Graves' hyperthyroidism. Researchers took RNA transcripts and amplified TCR beta CDR3 regions from them. Second-round multiplex PCR followed a first-round RT-PCR using HTBI primers. TCRdb independently ran MiXCR on the multiplex PCR reads; one entry per CDR3 protein. Of about 210,000 distinct CDR3 sequences in the sample, 25% to 30% were seen once. The sample was peripheral blood. The receptor set was obtained from a man between 50 and 59 years old with Graves' ophthalmopathy.

This rearrangement joins TRBV6-1 to TRBJ1-1; 10 bases match TRBD1. V shed 3 bases and J 5 bases; nucleotides not matched to a gene: 3. Germline CDR1 is MNHNS and CDR2 is SASEGT. CDR3 size: 14 residues. The DNA for the CDR3 is TGTGCCAGCAGTGATCGGGGACAGGGGACTGAAGCTTTCTTT. This codes for CASSDRGQGTEAFF.

The chain couples TRBV6-5 to TRBJ1-3; a possible D gene is TRBD1 (6 bases). V was trimmed by 2 bases and J by 2 bases, leaving 10 bases between them. Germline V gene sequence: CDR1 MNHEY, CDR2 SVGAGI. The CDR3 has 15 amino acids. Here the CDR3 reads CASSYPGQTGNTIYF. CDR3 in DNA: TGTGCCAGCAGTTACCCCGGACAGACTGGAAACACCATATATTTT.

This clonotype was recorded many times. V is TRBV6-2 or TRBV6-3 and J is TRBJ2-7; 11 nucleotides agree with TRBD2. The CDR3 totals 14 residues. The V gene's germline CDR1 is MNHEY and CDR2 SVGEGT. V lost 0 bases, J lost 9 bases, and 4 bases stayed unmatched. The CDR3 spells CASSYSSGRARQYF. The CDR3 nucleotides are TGTGCCAGCAGTTACTCTAGCGGGAGGGCCCGGCAGTACTTC.

The chain recombines TRBV28 with TRBJ1-6; D unresolved. V was trimmed by 2 bases and J by 8 bases, leaving 7 bases between them. The CDR3 has 13 amino acids. CDR1 is MDHEN, CDR2 SYDVKM, per germline. CDR3 loop: CASSLARYSPLHF. CDR3 in DNA: TGTGCCAGCAGTTTAGCCCGTTATTCACCCCTCCACTTT.

The chain employs TRBV28 and TRBJ2-5; 7 nucleotides agree with TRBD2. J lost 7 bases, V lost 7 bases, and 12 bases had no gene match. CDR3 length: 14 amino acids. Per germline, CDR1 MDHEN and CDR2 SYDVKM. DNA for the CDR3: TGTGCCAGCACTGACGCCGCGGGGGTGGGGACCCAGTACTTC. It is translated as CASTDAAGVGTQYF.

At least ten counts were recorded for this clonotype. The DNA for the CDR3 is TGTGCCAGCAGTTTGCTAGCCCAGTACACCGGGGAGCTGTTTTTT. Its translation: CASSLLAQYTGELFF. The chain carries TRBV27 and TRBJ2-2, with D perhaps TRBD2 (5 bases). Germline lookup yields CDR1 MNHEY and CDR2 SMNVEV (reference sequence). V was shortened by 3 bases and J by 3 bases, with 11 bases between the two germline ends. The CDR3 extends over 15 amino acids.

This clonotype was counted ten times or more. The gene calls are TRBV5-1 and TRBJ2-2, with a tentative D call TRBD1 (5 bases). The CDR3 covers 18 residues. The V end was cut by 0 bases, the J end by 4 bases, with 19 bases between. The germline gives CDR1 SGHRS, CDR2 YFSETQ. The CDR3: CASSLGRDSPWSTGELFF. The CDR3 DNA reads TGCGCCAGCAGCTTGGGACGAGACAGCCCCTGGTCCACCGGGGAGCTGTTTTTT.

This clonotype was detected many times. The gene calls are TRBV11-1 and TRBJ2-2; 8 nucleotides match TRBD2. Germline-derived CDR1 and CDR2 are SGHAT and FQDESV (reference sequence). This CDR3 has 16 amino acids. With 0 bases clipped from V and 6 bases from J, the junction kept 6 bases outside the gene matches. DNA for the CDR3: TGTGCCAGCAGCTTAGCGCTGAGCGGGAGTGCCGGGGAGCTGTTTTTT. This codes for CASSLALSGSAGELFF.

The chain is built from TRBV28 and TRBJ2-7; D is unresolved. Looked up from germline, CDR1 is MDHEN and CDR2 is SYDVKM. The CDR3 totals 15 residues. V was shortened by 5 bases and J by 5 bases, with 19 bases between the two germline ends. CDR3 DNA: TGTGCCAGCAGTACGCCCATGGATAGGATCCACGAGCAGTACTTC. This translates into CASSTPMDRIHEQYF.

V gene TRBV7-8 combines with J gene TRBJ2-7, with 12 bases fitting TRBD2. The CDR3 has 15 residues. From germline, CDR1 is SGHVS and CDR2 FQNEAQ. V was clipped by 4 bases and J by 6 bases; unmatched bases: 7. The CDR3 DNA follows: TGTGCCAGCAGCTCCCTAGCGGGAGGGCCGATCGAGCAGTACTTC. Translating gives CASSSLAGGPIEQYF.

The rearrangement links TRBV20-1 to TRBJ2-7, with 8 bases that match TRBD2. V was clipped by 1 base and J by 4 bases; unmatched bases: 9. This CDR3 spans 15 amino acids. In germline, CDR1 is DFQATT, CDR2 SNEGSKA (reference sequence). In nucleotides, the CDR3 is TGCAGTGCTAGAGTAGACGGTCTAGCGGGTTACGAGCAGTACTTC. Protein: CSARVDGLAGYEQYF.

This clonotype was found many times. The chain uses TRBV28 and TRBJ1-3; the D is unclear. This CDR3 has 14 residues. The germline V and J ends were trimmed by 1 base and 4 bases, with 8 bases remaining between them. Germline-derived CDR1 and CDR2 are MDHEN and SYDVKM. The CDR3 reads CASSLLAAGNTIYF. CDR3 sequence (DNA): TGTGCCAGCAGTTTATTGGCAGCCGGAAACACCATATATTTT.

This clonotype has at least ten counts. V usage is TRBV28 and J usage is TRBJ2-7; 7 bases are shared with TRBD1. CDR1 and CDR2 from the germline V gene are MDHEN and SYDVKM. This CDR3 spans 15 amino acids. V was clipped by 6 bases and J by 4 bases; unmatched bases: 12. Here the CDR3 DNA reads TGTGCCAGCAGAGGGGACAGCCTGAAGACTTACGAGCAGTACTTC. Translation: CASRGDSLKTYEQYF.

The genes are TRBV6-2 or TRBV6-3 and TRBJ2-7, with TRBD2 as a possible D gene (6 bases). The CDR3 covers 11 residues. V was shortened by 6 bases and J by 10 bases, with 13 bases between the two germline ends. Germline lookup yields CDR1 MNHEY and CDR2 SVGEGT. For the CDR3, the DNA is TGTGCCAGCAGCCAGACTAGTCTTCAGTACTTC. Protein product: CASSQTSLQYF.

The rearrangement links TRBV7-6 to TRBJ2-7; 10 bases fit TRBD2. V gave up 5 bases and J gave up 3 bases; unmatched junction bases: 7. Germline V gene sequence: CDR1 SGHVS, CDR2 FNYEAQ. The CDR3 contains 15 residues. CDR3 protein: CASSQGLAMGYEQYF. CDR3 coding DNA: TGTGCCAGCAGCCAGGGACTAGCGATGGGCTACGAGCAGTACTTC.

This chain connects TRBV29-1 to TRBJ1-1; 7 nucleotides match TRBD1. V gave up 6 bases and J gave up 1 base; unmatched junction bases: 5. Per the germline V gene, CDR1 is SQVTM and CDR2 is ANQGSEA. This CDR3 is 13 amino acids long. The DNA for the CDR3 is TGCAGCGTCAGGGGGGACGGGAACACTGAAGCTTTCTTT. Protein sequence: CSVRGDGNTEAFF.

This clonotype occurred many times. The rearrangement joins TRBV5-1 to TRBJ2-7, with 9 bases lining up with TRBD2. The trim removed 0 bases at V and 1 base at J, leaving 8 bases unmatched. The germline V gene encodes CDR1 SGHRS and CDR2 YFSETQ. The CDR3 runs to 17 residues. This chain's CDR3 is CASSLEWLAGSSYEQYF. The CDR3 nucleotides read TGCGCCAGCAGCTTGGAGTGGCTAGCGGGAAGTTCCTACGAGCAGTACTTC.

This clonotype was recorded only once. The rearrangement joins TRBV30 to TRBJ1-2; D is unclear. Looked up from germline, CDR1 is GTSNPN and CDR2 is SVGIG (reference sequence). V was clipped by 2 bases and J by 7 bases, with 8 bases between them. This CDR3 spans 11 amino acids. CDR3 in DNA: TGTGCCTGGAGTCTGAACGGTGGCTACACCTTC. Encoded protein: CAWSLNGGYTF.

V and J are TRBV20-1 and TRBJ1-6; D not resolved. Germline loops: CDR1 DFQATT, CDR2 SNEGSKA (reference sequence). This CDR3 spans 14 amino acids. The V end was cut by 1 base, the J end by 8 bases, with 12 bases between. CDR3 protein: CSARVWNNDSPLHF. The CDR3 DNA follows: TGCAGTGCTAGAGTTTGGAACAACGATTCACCCCTCCACTTT.

J is TRBJ2-5 and V is TRBV3-1, with D perhaps TRBD2 (5 bases). Trimming pared 4 bases from V and 8 bases from J, leaving 14 bases between. Looked up from germline, CDR1 is LGHDT and CDR2 is YNNKEL (reference sequence). CDR3 size: 13 residues. This CDR3 is CASSLRTGSTQYF. As DNA, the CDR3 is TGTGCCAGCAGCCTCAGGACGGGAAGCACCCAGTACTTC.

This clonotype was detected many times. This chain uses TRBV5-5 with TRBJ2-5; 7 nucleotides align to TRBD2. The CDR3 extends over 14 amino acids. Germline-derived CDR1 and CDR2 are SGHKS and YYEKEE (reference sequence). The trim removed 4 bases at V and 2 bases at J, leaving 5 bases unmatched. The CDR3 nucleotides are TGTGCCAGCAGCGGGGGACTACAACAAGAGACCCAGTACTTC. Translating it yields CASSGGLQQETQYF.

In its sample, this clonotype was seen many times. V gene TRBV4-1 combines with J gene TRBJ2-7; a weak D match, TRBD1 (6 bases). The V gene lost 2 bases and the J gene lost 4 bases, with 12 bases spanning the gap. CDR3 length equals 14 residues. Germline V gene sequence: CDR1 MGHRA, CDR2 YSYEKL. The CDR3 loop is CASSQSQGSYEQYF. The CDR3 coding sequence is TGCGCCAGCAGCCAATCCCAGGGGAGTTACGAGCAGTACTTC.

The rearrangement links TRBV20-1 to TRBJ2-5; 8 bases line up with TRBD1. Per the germline V gene, CDR1 is DFQATT and CDR2 is SNEGSKA (reference sequence). Trimming took 6 bases from V and 1 from J; bases not matched to a gene: 7. The CDR3 contains 14 residues. CDR3: CSASSDRGQETQYF. The CDR3 coding sequence is TGCAGTGCGTCGAGTGACAGGGGCCAAGAGACCCAGTACTTC.

This clonotype was detected ten times or more. This clone may be a read error of a much larger clone one base away. Because the CDR3 is missing its conserved closing phenylalanine or tryptophan, this is likely a read error. The V and J genes are TRBV11-2 and TRBJ1-1; D gene unclear. The CDR3 is 13 amino acids. V was pared by 7 bases and J by 4 bases, with 13 bases between. Germline V CDR1 and CDR2: SGHAT, FQNNGV. The CDR3 spells CASNSGLLTEAFL. DNA for the CDR3: TGTGCCAGCAACTCGGGCCTCCTCACTGAAGCTTTCCTT.